Here is one T cell receptor beta chain with its context. Its antigen is not identified. Relative to the germline gene, one junction end is altered; a read error may explain this. Previously described methods and listed TCR primers produced bulk TCR libraries. TCRdb called the PCR reads again in MiXCR, with one record for every CDR3 protein. The repertoire holds approximately 500,000 distinct CDR3 sequences, with around 23% as singletons. These data come from a study of molecular identifiers for immune sequencing clone quantification. The length of the CDR3 is 12 residues. Study observations and caveats: Barcode sharing among identical TCR molecules could make large clones appear smaller.

This clonotype was sampled from a human donor in good health. Some libraries in this study had Jurkat cell RNA spiked in. Sample: naive CD8+ T cells from blood, with Jurkat cell RNA spiked in. The sample's subset: FACS-sorted CD8+CD4-CCR7+CD45RA+ naive T cells. The V and J genes are TRBV12-3 or TRBV12-4 and TRBJ2-2; tentative D call: TRBD2 (6 bases). Here the CDR3 reads CASSLYAGGLFF. DNA of the CDR3: TGTGCCAGCAGTTTATACGCCGGGGGGCTGTTTTTT.